The 20 T cell receptor beta chains presented below share a single source sample, sequenced in a study of blood T cells in healthy people across ages. A second PCR, run for roughly 7 to 12 cycles, used a sample-barcoded 5' primer plus a J-beta primer mix. TCRdb re-analysed the 5' RACE reads in MiXCR, keeping a single row per CDR3 protein. The profile shows 1.4 million to 1.5 million distinct CDR3 sequences, about 43% of them singletons. The sequenced sample was blood. These receptors were taken from a woman younger than 30 in good health.

This clonotype was counted a few times. This chain connects TRBV5-1 to TRBJ1-1; 9 bases match TRBD1. Germline CDR1 is SGHRS and CDR2 is YFSETQ. The V gene end was trimmed by 5 bases and the J gene end by 3 bases; junction bases not matched to a gene: 5. The CDR3 totals 14 residues. CDR3 sequence reads: CASRTGGLDTEAFF. The CDR3 DNA follows: TGCGCCAGCAGGACAGGGGGGTTGGACACTGAAGCTTTCTTT.

Written as DNA, the CDR3 is TGTGCCAGCAGTGCCCCGGGACTATCTTTGAATGAGCAGTTCTTC. Translating it yields CASSAPGLSLNEQFF. The rearrangement joins TRBV12-3 or TRBV12-4 to TRBJ2-1; TRBD2 agrees at 7 bases. There are 15 residues in the CDR3. With V trimmed by 5 bases and J by 7 bases, 11 bases remained unmatched.

The chain uses TRBV7-3 and TRBJ1-2, with D possibly matching TRBD1 (6 bases). CDR1 is SGHTA, CDR2 FQGTGA, per germline. This CDR3 comprises 15 residues. V was pared by 5 bases and J by 5 bases, with 18 bases between. CDR3 coding DNA: TGTGCCAGCAGCCTACACCCATCCAGGGGTTATGGCTACACCTTC. It encodes CASSLHPSRGYGYTF.

The table lists this clonotype with a few counts. The rearrangement uses TRBV4-1 and TRBJ1-3, with D unresolved. There are 16 residues in the CDR3. Trimming took off 0 bases at V and 3 bases at J, with 12 bases between the two ends. CDR1 MGHRA and CDR2 YSYEKL come from the germline V gene. This CDR3 is CASSQDGSGVGNTIYF. CDR3 nucleotide sequence: TGCGCCAGCAGCCAAGATGGGTCTGGGGTTGGAAACACCATATATTTT.

This chain joins TRBV6-6 and TRBJ1-5, with D uncertain. This CDR3 spans 14 amino acids. Trimming took off 6 bases at V and 0 bases at J, with 9 bases between the two ends. Looked up from germline, CDR1 is MNHNY and CDR2 is SVGAGI (reference sequence). CDR3 bases: TGTGCCAGCAGCAGTCATAGTAGCAATCAGCCCCAGCATTTT. Translated, it gives CASSSHSSNQPQHF.

The chain recombines TRBV10-3 with TRBJ2-7; D call uncertain. The germline V and J ends were trimmed by 10 bases and 1 base, with 17 bases remaining between them. The CDR3 contains 14 residues. Germline CDR1 reads ENHRY; CDR2 reads SYGVKD. CDR3 in DNA: TGTGCCACCCGTACTCCCTGGGGATCCTACGAGCAGTACTTC. Residues: CATRTPWGSYEQYF.

In DNA form, the CDR3 reads TGTGCCAGCAGCCCAGGCAGGGAGGGGAAGCAGTACTTC. It translates to CASSPGREGKQYF. The chain links TRBV7-9 to TRBJ2-7; 7 nucleotides agree with TRBD2. The CDR3 loop spans 13 amino acids. V lost 5 bases to trimming and J lost 8 bases; unmatched junction nucleotides: 9. Germline V gene lookup returns CDR1 SEHNR and CDR2 FQNEAQ (reference sequence). Variable domain in full (rest from reference TRBV7-9 and TRBJ2-7): DTGVSQNPRHKITKRGQNVTFRCDPISEHNRLYWYRQTLGQGPEFLTYFQNEAQLEKSRLLSDRFSAERPKGSFSTLEIQRTEQGDSAMYLCASSPGREGKQYFGPGTRLTVT.

The chain has TRBV6-5 and TRBJ2-7; the D gene is possibly TRBD2 (6 bases). The V gene's germline CDR1 is MNHEY and CDR2 SVGAGI. The V and J ends lost 0 bases and 0 bases respectively, with 12 bases between them. The CDR3 is 16 residues long. CDR3: CASSYSGGFSSYEQYF. DNA of the CDR3: TGTGCCAGCAGTTACTCTGGGGGGTTCAGCTCCTACGAGCAGTACTTC.

This clonotype appeared many times. J is TRBJ1-5 and V is TRBV5-1; D may be TRBD1 (6 bases). This CDR3 spans 16 amino acids. V was pared by 0 bases and J by 0 bases, with 10 bases between. CDR1 and CDR2 from the germline V gene are SGHRS and YFSETQ. The CDR3 DNA reads as TGCGCCAGCAGCTTGGAGGGGGGGAATAGCAATCAGCCCCAGCATTTT. Protein product: CASSLEGGNSNQPQHF. Supplemented by reference TRBV5-1 and TRBJ1-5, the full variable domain reads KAGVTQTPRYLIKTRGQQVTLSCSPISGHRSVSWYQQTPGQGLQFLFEYFSETQRNKGNFPGRFSGRQFSNSRSEMNVSTLELGDSALYLCASSLEGGNSNQPQHFGDGTRLSIL.

This clonotype was found once. The chain combines TRBV29-1 with TRBJ1-1; D is unresolved. CDR1 is SQVTM, CDR2 ANQGSEA, per germline. Trimming took off 7 bases at V and 6 bases at J, with 12 bases between the two ends. The CDR3 length is 11 residues. For the CDR3, the DNA is TGCAGCGCAGGAGGGATCGCTGAAGCTTTCTTT. Translating it yields CSAGGIAEAFF. The full variable domain, its missing parts supplied by reference TRBV29-1 and TRBJ1-1, is SAVISQKPSRDICQRGTSLTIQCQVDSQVTMMFWYRQQPGQSLTLIATANQGSEATYESGFVIDKFPISRPNLTFSTLTVSNMSPEDSSIYLCSAGGIAEAFFGQGTRLTVV.

This chain joins TRBV11-2 and TRBJ2-3; 8 nucleotides match TRBD1. The ends lost 4 bases at V and 3 bases at J; junction bases unmatched: 6. In germline, CDR1 is SGHAT, CDR2 FQNNGV. This CDR3 is 15 amino acids long. CDR3 sequence (DNA): TGTGCCAGCAGCTCTCAGGGGGCGCAGACAGATACGCAGTATTTT. It encodes CASSSQGAQTDTQYF.

This chain connects TRBV4-2 to TRBJ2-1; tentative D call: TRBD2 (6 bases). The germline CDR1 and CDR2 sequences are LGHNA and YNFKEQ. The CDR3 is 17 residues long. V was cut by 1 base and J by 5 bases, with 18 bases left in between. CDR3 nucleotide sequence: TGTGCCAGCAGCCAAGGGGATGGGGAGGCACCCGACAATGAGCAGTTCTTC. The encoded protein is CASSQGDGEAPDNEQFF.

For this clonotype: Germline is not matched at one junction end, which may reflect a read error. The chain combines TRBV6-6 with TRBJ2-7, with 7 positions matching TRBD1. The length of the CDR3 is 16 residues. Germline V gives CDR1 MNHNY, CDR2 SVGAGI (reference sequence). CDR3 loop: CAGSYSTRDSSYEQYF. The CDR3 region has the DNA TGTGCCGGCAGTTACTCGACCAGGGACAGCTCCTACGAGCAGTACTTC.

This chain links TRBV12-3 or TRBV12-4 with TRBJ2-2; 9 bases fit TRBD1. V lost 6 bases and J lost 4; bases outside the gene matches: 6. CDR3 length: 15 residues. CDR3 DNA sequence: TGTGCCAGCAGGGGACAGGGAAGGACCACCGGGGAGCTGTTTTTT. It is translated as CASRGQGRTTGELFF.

In DNA, the CDR3 is TGTGCCAGCAGTCCCCCTACTCAGGGTGAAGCTTTCTTT. Translated, it gives CASSPPTQGEAFF. The rearrangement uses TRBV28 and TRBJ1-1; tentatively, D is TRBD1 (5 bases). Trimming shortened V by 5 bases and J by 7 bases, and 14 bases separated the two germline ends. This CDR3 contains 13 residues. Germline CDR1 MDHEN, CDR2 SYDVKM.

The chain is built from TRBV29-1 and TRBJ2-5, with D hard to call. The CDR3 sequence is 13 residues long. Germline V gives CDR1 SQVTM, CDR2 ANQGSEA. Trimming pared 4 bases from V and 1 base from J, leaving 10 bases between. CDR3 coding DNA: TGCAGCGTTGGCTGGAACAGCCAAGAGACCCAGTACTTC. This gives the protein CSVGWNSQETQYF.

The chain joins TRBV7-9 to TRBJ2-5, with D possibly being TRBD2 (5 bases). The closer fit of TRBJ2-4 to the DNA end suggests the J call may be wrong. CDR3 length equals 14 residues. CDR1 SEHNR and CDR2 FQNEAQ come from the germline V gene (reference sequence). Here the CDR3 reads CASSSGNDKNIQYF. Here the CDR3 DNA reads TGTGCCAGCAGCTCCGGGAACGATAAAAACATTCAGTACTTC.

The chain has TRBV7-6 and TRBJ2-5; 7 positions match TRBD2. The CDR3 is 15 residues long. The germline gives CDR1 SGHVS, CDR2 FNYEAQ. Germline trimming cut 3 bases from V and 11 bases from J; bases unmatched to any gene: 15. The CDR3 here is CASSFGTISYNEQYF. CDR3 coding DNA: TGTGCCAGCAGCTTTGGGACTATCTCCTACAATGAGCAGTACTTC.

This clonotype was seen many times. The chain combines TRBV4-1 with TRBJ1-2; maybe TRBD1 (5 bases). V was shortened by 0 bases and J by 7 bases, with 18 bases between the two germline ends. The CDR3 is made up of 16 amino acids. Germline CDR1 MGHRA, CDR2 YSYEKL. The CDR3 nucleotides are TGCGCCAGCAGCCAAGAGTCCGGGGCCTCAATCCTTGGCTACACCTTC. The encoded protein is CASSQESGASILGYTF.

The gene calls are TRBV4-2 and TRBJ2-5; 7 nucleotides align to TRBD2. The V and J ends lost 0 bases and 1 base, in that order; junction bases with no gene match: 5. Germline CDR1 and CDR2: LGHNA and YNFKEQ. There are 16 residues in the CDR3. CDR3 protein: CASSQDESGVQETQYF. CDR3 sequence (DNA): TGTGCCAGCAGCCAAGACGAAAGCGGGGTCCAAGAGACCCAGTACTTC.